This TCR beta chain comes out of a study of T cells in Graves' hyperthyroidism and ophthalmopathy. The CDR3 covers 15 residues. As concerns this clonotype: One junction end does not reproduce the germline sequence, and a read error may be involved.

RNA transcripts yielded amplified TCR beta CDR3 regions. First-round RT-PCR with HTBI primers amplified the TCR CDR3 region. TCRdb re-called the multiplex PCR reads with MiXCR, one entry per CDR3 protein. The sample records hundreds of thousands of distinct CDR3 sequences, 13% to 15% being singletons. This sequence was found in a young woman with Graves' hyperthyroidism. Input material: blood. The chain couples TRBV12-3 or TRBV12-4 to TRBJ2-7; D gene uncertain. CDR3 protein: CASSLVAETFYGQYF. The CDR3 coding sequence is TGTGCCAGCAGTCTTGTTGCGGAAACTTTCTACGGGCAGTACTTC.